The table lists the clone carrying this TCR beta chain with a few counts. Its antigen is currently unknown. The sample belongs to a study of T-cell memory formation after mild COVID-19. Study observations and caveats: Later expanders leaned toward CD4+, whereas clones contracting from day 15 to 85 were balanced CD4/CD8.

TCRdb processed the 5' RACE reads anew with MiXCR; each CDR3 protein has one entry. The sample shows about 450,000 distinct CDR3 sequences, about 25% of them seen only once. The V end was cut by 4 bases, the J end by 0 bases, with 10 bases between. From germline, CDR1 is SGHRS and CDR2 YFSETQ. This CDR3 has 15 amino acids. The sample consisted of PBMCs or a T cell subset sorted from them (not recorded which). The TCR comes from an adult woman who had mild COVID-19 (a few samples of this study predate the infection). Cell type and time point are not known. V usage is TRBV5-1 and J usage is TRBJ2-2; D might be TRBD1 (6 bases). This chain's CDR3 is CASSHGQPNTGELFF. CDR3 bases: TGCGCCAGCAGCCACGGACAGCCGAACACCGGGGAGCTGTTTTTT.